Reported below is one T cell receptor (beta chain). The data stem from a study of memory CD8 T cells in hepatitis C reinfection. Some clones are missing from TCRdb's copy, which holds only in-frame ones; the method was immunoSEQ multiplex PCR. The data contain just over 45,000 clones, nearly 90% of them singletons. Deletions cut 6 bases from V and 6 bases from J, with 14 bases between. CDR1 and CDR2 from the germline V gene are MNHEY and SMNVEV (reference sequence). This CDR3 contains 13 residues. Time point given: late/post reinfection, 12 to 24 weeks after detection. The sorted cells went straight to TCR sequencing with no prior in vitro expansion. At all three reinfection time points, viable CD3+ CD8+ CD45RO- cells from a couple of donors served as controls.

The sequence was obtained from a man between 18 and 29 years old with hepatitis C virus infection. This rearrangement joins TRBV27 to TRBJ1-2; TRBD1 is a possible D gene (6 bases). The sequencing sample was made of naive CD8+ T cells sorted from blood. CDR3 in amino acids: CASRPQGSHGYTF. CDR3 sequence (DNA): TGTGCCAGCAGACCACAGGGATCCCATGGCTACACCTTC.